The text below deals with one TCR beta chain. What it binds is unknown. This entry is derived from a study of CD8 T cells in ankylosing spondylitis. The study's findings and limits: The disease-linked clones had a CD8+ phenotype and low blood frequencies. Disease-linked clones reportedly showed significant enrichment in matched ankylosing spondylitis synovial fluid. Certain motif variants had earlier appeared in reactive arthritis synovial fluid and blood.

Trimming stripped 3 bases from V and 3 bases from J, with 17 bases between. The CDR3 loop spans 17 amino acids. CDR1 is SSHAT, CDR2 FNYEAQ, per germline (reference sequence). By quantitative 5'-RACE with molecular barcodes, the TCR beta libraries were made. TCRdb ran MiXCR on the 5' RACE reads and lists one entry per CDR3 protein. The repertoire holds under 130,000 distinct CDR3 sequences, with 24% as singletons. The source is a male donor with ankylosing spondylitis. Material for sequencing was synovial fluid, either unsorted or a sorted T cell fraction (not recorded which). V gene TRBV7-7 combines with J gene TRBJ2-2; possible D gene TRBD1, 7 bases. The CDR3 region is CASSFKPGDRDTGELFF. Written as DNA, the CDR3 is TGTGCCAGCAGCTTCAAACCGGGAGACAGGGACACCGGGGAGCTGTTTTTT.